This paragraph reports one T cell receptor (beta chain). These data belong to a study of regulatory T cells in long-lasting Graves disease. Sample time point: newly diagnosed GD, antithyroid drugs for less than 3 months. Researchers made the TCR library from RNA that was extracted from PBMCs. The V and J ends lost 5 bases and 4 bases respectively, with 14 bases between them. There are 14 residues in the CDR3. Building of the TCR beta libraries involved iRepertoire HTBI primers and Arm-PCR of CDR3 regions. One entry per CDR3 protein results from TCRdb running MiXCR on the multiplex PCR reads. Found here are approximately 540,000 distinct CDR3 sequences, about 11% of them singletons; the top ten hold 8% to 10%. The sample was also reused in another study, on T cells in Graves' hyperthyroidism and ophthalmopathy.

The chain carries TRBV12-3 or TRBV12-4 and TRBJ1-2; tentative D call: TRBD1 (5 bases). The sequence was obtained from a young woman with Graves disease. The specimen was peripheral blood mononuclear cells (PBMCs), collected at new diagnosis, from a patient treated with antithyroid drugs. The CDR3 nucleotides read TGTGCCAGCAGTCCGCAGACCGGGGGCTATGGCTACACCTTC. The encoded protein is CASSPQTGGYGYTF.